One sample yielded the 22 T cell receptor beta chains listed below, sequenced in a study of human T cells and chemical hapten exposure. TCRdb re-analysed the RACE reads in MiXCR, keeping a single row per CDR3 protein. The sample shows 350,000 to 400,000 distinct CDR3 sequences, about 6% of them seen only once. Time point specified: patch test 2, 6 weeks after DPC sensitization. Treatment given: therapeutic diphenylcyclopropenone sensitization with weekly scalp DPC. The specimen was whole blood, collected in connection with sensitization to the hapten diphenylcyclopropenone (DPC). These receptor sequences come from a woman aged 18-30 years with alopecia areata. Some clones in this sample may be carry-over from other donors' samples.

V and J are TRBV6-5 and TRBJ1-5; the D gene is possibly TRBD1 (5 bases). The germline CDR1 and CDR2 sequences are MNHEY and SVGAGI. The CDR3 runs 15 residues. Trimming took 6 bases from V and 3 from J, leaving 15 bases between them. Written as DNA, the CDR3 is TGTGCCAGCAGCCCCAGAAGGGGTCACAATCAGCCCCAGCATTTT. The encoded protein is CASSPRRGHNQPQHF.

This clonotype showed up many times. The chain combines TRBV7-2 with TRBJ1-6; D remains unclear. The V end was cut by 5 bases, the J end by 12 bases, with 11 bases between. This CDR3 has 12 residues. CDR1 is SGHTA and CDR2 is FQGNSA in the germline V gene. The CDR3 DNA reads TGTGCCAGCAGCCTCCCCGGGTTACCCCTCCACTTT. It translates to CASSLPGLPLHF.

The chain combines TRBV9 with TRBJ1-3; the D is unclear. The germline V gene has CDR1 SGDLS and CDR2 YYNGEE. The CDR3 spans 13 residues. V was pared by 3 bases and J by 4 bases, with 8 bases between. CDR3 residues: CASSAGYGNTIYF. The CDR3 DNA sequence: TGTGCCAGCAGCGCAGGTTACGGAAACACCATATATTTT.

V and J are TRBV4-3 and TRBJ2-7; D may be TRBD1 (6 bases). From germline, CDR1 is LGHNA and CDR2 YSLEER. The CDR3 loop spans 15 amino acids. Trimming stripped 1 base from V and 3 bases from J, with 13 bases between. The CDR3 DNA reads as TGCGCCAGCAGCCAAGCTCCTGGGGGCATCTACGAGCAGTACTTC. This gives the protein CASSQAPGGIYEQYF.

The chain recombines TRBV29-1 with TRBJ2-5; tentatively, D is TRBD1 (6 bases). CDR1 and CDR2 (germline): SQVTM, ANQGSEA. Trimming shortened V by 8 bases and J by 5 bases, and 21 bases separated the two germline ends. This CDR3 is built from 14 residues. This chain's CDR3 is CSSVGARTLETQYF. CDR3 sequence (DNA): TGCAGCTCTGTGGGGGCAAGAACCCTGGAGACCCAGTACTTC.

The CDR3 sequence: CASSTRDRGLKYF. CDR3 sequence (DNA): TGTGCCAGCAGCACCAGGGACAGGGGGCTAAAGTACTTC. The chain combines TRBV7-2 with TRBJ2-5, with TRBD1 matching over 12 bases. Germline V lookup: CDR1 SGHTA, CDR2 FQGNSA. The CDR3 is made up of 13 amino acids. Losses at the gene ends were 5 bases for V and 12 bases for J; bases not matched to a gene: 7.

This clonotype was seen repeatedly, ten times or more. The V call is TRBV4-1, the J call TRBJ2-1; 12 nucleotides align to TRBD2. This CDR3 comprises 20 residues. With 1 base clipped from V and 4 bases from J, the junction kept 14 bases outside the gene matches. From germline, CDR1 is MGHRA and CDR2 YSYEKL. The CDR3: CASSQVLVSSGGAGYNEQFF. DNA for the CDR3: TGCGCCAGCAGCCAAGTGTTAGTTTCTAGCGGGGGGGCCGGTTACAATGAGCAGTTCTTC.

The genes are TRBV6-5 and TRBJ2-2, with TRBD1 matching over 8 bases. CDR3 length equals 18 residues. Germline CDR1 is MNHEY and CDR2 is SVGAGI. After removal of 0 bases from V and 0 bases from J, the junction contained 6 bases not matched to a gene. CDR3 DNA sequence: TGTGCCAGCAGTTACTCTTACCCGGACAGGGCGAACACCGGGGAGCTGTTTTTT. Its protein is CASSYSYPDRANTGELFF.

The rearrangement uses TRBV5-1 and TRBJ2-7, with unresolved D. Germline V gene sequence: CDR1 SGHRS, CDR2 YFSETQ. CDR3 length equals 14 residues. V lost 3 bases and J lost 6, with 16 bases in between. The CDR3 DNA reads as TGCGCCAGCAGCTCCGCCACAGCCTCCGGCGAGCAGTACTTC. Its protein product is CASSSATASGEQYF.

The J gene is TRBJ2-6, the V gene TRBV3-1; 11 bases match TRBD1. Unmatched junction bases numbered 3, after V lost 3 bases and J lost 2 bases. In germline, CDR1 is LGHDT, CDR2 YNNKEL (reference sequence). The CDR3 is 17 amino acids. CDR3 coding DNA: TGTGCCAGCAGCCACGGGACAGGGGGAACTGGGGCCAACGTCCTGACTTTC. Amino acid sequence: CASSHGTGGTGANVLTF. Full variable domain (remainder filled in from reference TRBV3-1 and TRBJ2-6): DTAVSQTPKYLVTQMGNDKSIKCEQNLGHDTMYWYKQDSKKFLKIMFSYNNKELIINETVPNRFSPKSPDKAHLNLHINSLELGDSAVYFCASSHGTGGTGANVLTFGAGSRLTVL.

This clonotype was detected many times. The chain joins TRBV12-3 or TRBV12-4 to TRBJ2-7; 8 bases line up with TRBD2. The V gene end was trimmed by 11 bases and the J gene end by 6 bases; junction bases not matched to a gene: 6. This CDR3 has 11 residues. Written as DNA, the CDR3 is TGTGCCGCAGGGGCGGGGGGCGAGCAGTACTTC. Translating gives CAAGAGGEQYF.

This clonotype showed up just a few times. The V and J genes are TRBV6-1 and TRBJ2-3; D unresolved. Germline CDR1 and CDR2: MNHNS and SASEGT. The CDR3 runs to 15 residues. V was trimmed by 7 bases and J by 3 bases, leaving 17 bases between them. Here the CDR3 reads CASKLLPALTDTQYF. CDR3 nucleotide sequence: TGTGCCAGCAAACTGCTACCCGCGCTTACAGATACGCAGTATTTT.

The CDR3 coding sequence is TGTGCCAGCAGTTTTTGGGGGGACTCGAACACTGAAGCTTTCTTT. Translating it yields CASSFWGDSNTEAFF. The J gene is TRBJ1-1, the V gene TRBV28; D might be TRBD1 (5 bases). Per germline, CDR1 MDHEN and CDR2 SYDVKM. The CDR3 length is 15 residues. The ends were cut back, 3 bases at V and 1 base at J, with 12 bases in the middle.

There are many counts of this clonotype. The chain uses TRBV28 and TRBJ2-4, with D perhaps assigned TRBD1 or TRBD2 (5 bases each). CDR1 and CDR2 (germline): MDHEN, SYDVKM. The CDR3 consists of 17 residues. Trimming left V 6 bases short and J 0 bases short, with 18 bases between. The CDR3 region is CASSMGPQPLAKNIQYF. DNA of the CDR3: TGTGCCAGCAGCATGGGACCGCAGCCCTTAGCCAAAAACATTCAGTACTTC.

This clonotype turned up a few times. CDR3 DNA: TGTGCCAGCAGAGGGACAGGGAGCACAGATACGCAGTATTTT. Translating gives CASRGTGSTDTQYF. The genes are TRBV9 and TRBJ2-3, with TRBD1 identical over 9 bases. V was pared by 5 bases and J by 0 bases, with 1 base of the junction left unmatched. The length of the CDR3 is 14 residues. Germline loops: CDR1 SGDLS, CDR2 YYNGEE.

This clonotype was seen many times. The CDR3 here is CASSSPDRGQGYTF. For the CDR3, the DNA is TGTGCCAGCAGCTCTCCGGACAGGGGGCAAGGCTACACCTTC. V gene TRBV7-2 combines with J gene TRBJ1-2; 11 bases are a match to TRBD1. The CDR3 length is 14 residues. The junction had 6 bases not matched to a gene; V was cut back by 4 bases and J by 8 bases. From germline, CDR1 is SGHTA and CDR2 FQGNSA.

The sample holds a few counts of this clonotype. This chain uses TRBV6-4 with TRBJ2-3; TRBD2 matches at 8 bases. Germline CDR1 and CDR2: MRHNA and SNTAGT. V dropped 6 bases and J dropped 0; count of bases not matched to a gene: 5. CDR3 length: 15 amino acids. In DNA form, the CDR3 reads TGTGCCAGCAGAGGGACTAGGAATAGCACAGATACGCAGTATTTT. Translating it yields CASRGTRNSTDTQYF.

This clonotype came up a few times. The chain has TRBV19 and TRBJ2-7, with D maybe TRBD2 (6 bases). The CDR3 covers 16 residues. Germline V gene data show CDR1 as LNHDA and CDR2 as SQIVND (reference sequence). V lost 4 bases and J 2 bases, leaving 18 bases between the germline ends. The CDR3 reads CASSSGDRTGAYEQYF. DNA for the CDR3: TGTGCCAGTAGTAGCGGGGACCGGACGGGAGCCTACGAGCAGTACTTC.

Many counts were recorded for this clonotype. The rearrangement links TRBV7-8 to TRBJ2-1, with 11 bases fitting TRBD2. Germline V gene lookup returns CDR1 SGHVS and CDR2 FQNEAQ. Unmatched junction bases numbered 8, after V lost 2 bases and J lost 5 bases. This CDR3 has 17 residues. CDR3 residues: CASSLLLAGGQNNEQFF. CDR3 in DNA: TGTGCCAGCAGCTTACTCCTAGCGGGGGGCCAGAACAATGAGCAGTTCTTC.

This clonotype was detected only a few times. The chain employs TRBV6-5 and TRBJ2-3; the match to TRBD2 covers 9 bases. After removal of 0 bases from V and 8 bases from J, the junction contained 9 bases not matched to a gene. Germline V gene lookup returns CDR1 MNHEY and CDR2 SVGAGI. This CDR3 contains 16 residues. This CDR3 reads CASSYSNSGGRSTQYF. The CDR3 DNA follows: TGTGCCAGCAGTTACTCTAATAGCGGGGGTCGAAGTACGCAGTATTTT.

The chain employs TRBV20-1 and TRBJ2-3; possibly TRBD2 for D (5 bases). The germline V and J ends were trimmed by 0 bases and 7 bases, with 17 bases remaining between them. This CDR3 is 15 amino acids long. CDR1 is DFQATT and CDR2 is SNEGSKA in the germline V gene (reference sequence). The CDR3 DNA follows: TGCAGTGCTAGAGATTCGGACTCTAACCCCAATACGCAGTATTTT. Encoded protein: CSARDSDSNPNTQYF.

This clonotype came up many times. The chain recombines TRBV4-2 with TRBJ2-3, with no clear D. The germline V gene encodes CDR1 LGHNA and CDR2 YNFKEQ. This CDR3 has 13 amino acids. V gave up 3 bases and J gave up 2 bases, with 6 bases separating them. The CDR3 sequence is CASSQGSTDTQYF. The CDR3 bases are TGTGCCAGCAGCCAGGGGTCCACAGATACGCAGTATTTT.